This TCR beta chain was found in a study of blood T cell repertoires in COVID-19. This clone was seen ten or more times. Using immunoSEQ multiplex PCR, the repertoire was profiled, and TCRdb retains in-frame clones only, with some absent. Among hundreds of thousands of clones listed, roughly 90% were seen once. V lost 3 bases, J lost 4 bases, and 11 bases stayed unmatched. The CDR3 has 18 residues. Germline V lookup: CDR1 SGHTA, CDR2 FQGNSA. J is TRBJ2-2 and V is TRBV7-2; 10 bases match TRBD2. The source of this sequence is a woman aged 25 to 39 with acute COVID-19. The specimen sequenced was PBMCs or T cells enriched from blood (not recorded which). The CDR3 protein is CASSFPPFSGGLTGELFF. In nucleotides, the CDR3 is TGTGCCAGCAGCTTCCCCCCTTTTAGCGGGGGGCTCACCGGGGAGCTGTTTTTT.